The present T cell receptor beta chain was sequenced within a study of blood T cell repertoires in COVID-19. CDR1 is SGHDT, CDR2 YYEEEE, per germline. V was pared by 4 bases and J by 6 bases, with 11 bases of the junction left unmatched. CDR3 length equals 15 residues. Clones were read by immunoSEQ multiplex PCR, and TCRdb kept only the in-frame ones, dropping some. The table has a few hundred thousand clones, 80% to 90% seen once; the top ten hold less than 2.5%. Two consecutive negative NP/OP PCR tests, clearance, or resolved symptoms defined Cohort 3 recovery. Source material: PBMCs or T cells enriched from blood (not recorded which). The source is a man aged 25 to 45 who had recovered from COVID-19. The chain employs TRBV5-6 and TRBJ2-5; 8 bases agree with TRBD1. The CDR3 sequence is CASSQDRAALKTQYF. In DNA, the CDR3 is TGTGCCAGCAGCCAGGACAGGGCCGCGTTGAAGACCCAGTACTTC.